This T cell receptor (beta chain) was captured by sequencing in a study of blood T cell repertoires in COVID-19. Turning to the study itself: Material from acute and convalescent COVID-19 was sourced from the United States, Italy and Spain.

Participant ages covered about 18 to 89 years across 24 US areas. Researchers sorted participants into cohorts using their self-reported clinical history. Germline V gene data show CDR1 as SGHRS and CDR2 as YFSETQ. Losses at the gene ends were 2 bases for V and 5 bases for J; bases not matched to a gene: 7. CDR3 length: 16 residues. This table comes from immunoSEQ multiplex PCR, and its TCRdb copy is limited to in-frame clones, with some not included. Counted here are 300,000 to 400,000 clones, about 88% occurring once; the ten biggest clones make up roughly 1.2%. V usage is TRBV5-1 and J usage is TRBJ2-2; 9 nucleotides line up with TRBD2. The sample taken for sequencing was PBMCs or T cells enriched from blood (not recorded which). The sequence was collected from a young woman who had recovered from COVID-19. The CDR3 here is CASSFVAGAMTGELFF. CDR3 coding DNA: TGCGCCAGCAGCTTTGTAGCGGGGGCGATGACCGGGGAGCTGTTTTTT. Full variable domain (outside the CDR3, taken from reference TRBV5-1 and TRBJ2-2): KAGVTQTPRYLIKTRGQQVTLSCSPISGHRSVSWYQQTPGQGLQFLFEYFSETQRNKGNFPGRFSGRQFSNSRSEMNVSTLELGDSALYLCASSFVAGAMTGELFFGEGSRLTVL.